A selection of T cell receptor beta chains follows, all from one sample in a study of TIL therapy for anti-PD-1-resistant metastatic lung cancer. This table comes from immunoSEQ multiplex PCR, and its TCRdb copy is limited to in-frame clones, with some not included. Of around 59,000 clones in the sample, roughly 66% were seen once. Specimen: blood, collected at baseline. The receptor set was obtained from a person aged 25-85 years with non-small cell lung cancer. Both conserved end residues are part of each CDR3. A D gene is named only where the DNA matches it firmly. Clone sizes are given selectively: once, few, many, or a class where the clone is expanded.

>NA|NA|TRBJ1-2|TRBV19
CASSIRRANYGYTF
TGTGCCAGTAGTATTAGGAGAGCTAACTATGGCTACACCTTC
>NA|NA|TRBJ2-3|TRBV11-3
CASSLARGGDTQYF
TGTGCCAGCAGCTTAGCCAGGGGCGGAGATACGCAGTATTTT
>TRBD1|NA|TRBJ2-7|TRBV30
CACRDRVYEQYF
TGTGCCTGTCGGGACAGGGTCTACGAGCAGTACTTC
>TRBD2|NA|TRBJ2-2|TRBV7-2
CASSLGLAANTGELFF
TGTGCCAGCAGCTTAGGACTAGCAGCGAACACCGGGGAGCTGTTTTTT
>NA|NA|TRBJ2-3|TRBV6-1
CASSEQEPTDTQYF
TGTGCCAGCAGTGAGCAGGAACCCACAGATACGCAGTATTTT
>NA|NA|TRBJ2-7|TRBV6-6
CASSIQVSYEQYF
TGTGCCAGCAGCATCCAGGTATCCTACGAGCAGTACTTC
>NA|NA|TRBJ2-2|TRBV19
CASSIIDTGELFF
TGTGCCAGTAGTATTATCGATACCGGGGAGCTGTTTTTT
>TRBD2|once|TRBJ2-5|TRBV15
CATSRDGGDQETQYF
TGTGCCACCAGCAGAGATGGGGGGGACCAAGAGACCCAGTACTTC
>NA|NA|TRBJ1-3|TRBV5-8
CASSLERADGRYSGNTIYF
TGTGCCAGCAGCTTGGAACGGGCGGACGGACGCTATTCAGGAAACACCATATATTTT
>NA|NA|TRBJ2-2|TRBV9
CASSPTDHGELFF
TGTGCCAGCAGCCCAACGGATCACGGGGAGCTGTTTTTT
>NA|NA|TRBJ2-7|TRBV10-3
CAISEDPTVSYEQYF
TGTGCCATCAGTGAGGATCCGACGGTATCCTACGAGCAGTACTTC
>NA|NA|TRBJ2-3|TRBV7-7
CASSLGLSDTQYF
TGTGCTAGCAGCTTAGGGTTGAGTGATACGCAGTATTTT
>NA|NA|TRBJ2-6|TRBV27
CASSLLGGANVLTF
TGTGCCAGCAGTTTATTAGGAGGGGCCAACGTCCTGACTTTC
>TRBD1|NA|TRBJ1-1|TRBV19
CASSSGQGRPRAFF
TGTGCCAGTAGTTCGGGACAGGGAAGACCACGAGCTTTCTTT
>NA|few|TRBJ1-1|TRBV6-1
CASRGTGITEAFF
TGTGCCAGCAGGGGAACAGGGATCACTGAAGCTTTCTTT
>NA|few|TRBJ1-5|TRBV30
CAWSVRRGTQPQHF
TGTGCCTGGAGTGTTAGGAGGGGTACACAGCCCCAGCATTTT
>TRBD1|few|TRBJ2-1|TRBV5-1
CASSLGTGYNEQFF
TGCGCCAGCAGCTTGGGGACAGGGTACAATGAGCAGTTCTTC
>NA|few|TRBJ2-7|TRBV5-4
CASSRADTYEQYF
TGTGCCAGCAGCCGTGCCGATACCTACGAGCAGTACTTC
>TRBD1|NA|TRBJ1-1|TRBV5-1
CASSLEGTGVTEAFF
TGCGCCAGCAGCTTGGAGGGGACAGGGGTTACTGAAGCTTTCTTT
>NA|NA|TRBJ1-1|TRBV6-5
CASSYDRSTQAFF
TGTGCCAGCAGTTACGACAGGTCAACTCAAGCTTTCTTT
>NA|NA|TRBJ2-5|TRBV29-1
CSVGWTPETQYF
TGCAGCGTTGGGTGGACCCCAGAGACCCAGTACTTC
>TRBD1|few|TRBJ2-2|TRBV19
CASSVTGAPGTGELFF
TGTGCCAGTAGTGTTACAGGGGCCCCTGGGACCGGGGAGCTGTTTTTT
>NA|NA|TRBJ2-6|TRBV19
CASSIGGYTANVLTF
TGTGCCAGTAGTATTGGGGGTTATACGGCCAACGTCCTGACTTTC
>NA|NA|TRBJ1-5|TRBV7-3
CASSLIWGLRSNQPQHF
TGTGCCAGCAGCTTAATCTGGGGGCTGAGGAGCAATCAGCCCCAGCATTTT
>NA|NA|TRBJ1-6|TRBV11-2
CASSLISSPLHF
TGTGCCAGCAGCTTAATTAGTTCACCCCTCCACTTT
>NA|once|TRBJ1-5|TRBV6-5
CASSFQDRLSNQPQHF
TGTGCCAGCAGTTTTCAAGACAGACTTAGCAATCAGCCCCAGCATTTT
>NA|few|TRBJ2-7|TRBV11-2
CASSGQPGDHEQYF
TGTGCCAGCAGCGGTCAGCCGGGAGACCACGAGCAGTACTTC
>NA|NA|TRBJ2-7|TRBV5-1
CASSLGDRNAYEQYF
TGCGCCAGCAGCTTGGGGGACCGGAACGCCTACGAGCAGTACTTC
>NA|once|TRBJ1-1|TRBV6-5
CASSYSGQIGVGAFF
TGTGCCAGCAGTTACTCCGGACAGATCGGGGTCGGAGCTTTCTTT
>NA|NA|TRBJ2-7|TRBV19
CASSIVPSVNEQYF
TGTGCCAGTAGTATAGTACCTAGCGTGAACGAGCAGTACTTC
>NA|NA|TRBJ1-2|TRBV10-3
CAISETGAYGYTF
TGTGCCATCAGTGAAACAGGCGCGTATGGCTACACCTTC
>TRBD2|NA|TRBJ2-1|TRBV18
CASSPRLAGDYNEQFF
TGTGCCAGCTCACCCCGACTAGCGGGAGACTACAATGAGCAGTTCTTC